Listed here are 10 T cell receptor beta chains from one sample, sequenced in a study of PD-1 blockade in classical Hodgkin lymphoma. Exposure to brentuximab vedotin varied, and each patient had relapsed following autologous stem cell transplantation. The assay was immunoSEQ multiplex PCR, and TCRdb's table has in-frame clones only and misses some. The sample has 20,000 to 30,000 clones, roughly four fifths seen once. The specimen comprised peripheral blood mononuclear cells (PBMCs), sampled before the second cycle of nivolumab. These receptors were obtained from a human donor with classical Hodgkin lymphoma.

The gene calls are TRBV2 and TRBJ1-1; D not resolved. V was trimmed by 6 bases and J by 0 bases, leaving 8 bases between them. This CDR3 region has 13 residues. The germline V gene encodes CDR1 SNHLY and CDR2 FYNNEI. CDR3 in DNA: TGTGCCAGCAGGAAGGTCATGAACACTGAAGCTTTCTTT. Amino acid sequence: CASRKVMNTEAFF.

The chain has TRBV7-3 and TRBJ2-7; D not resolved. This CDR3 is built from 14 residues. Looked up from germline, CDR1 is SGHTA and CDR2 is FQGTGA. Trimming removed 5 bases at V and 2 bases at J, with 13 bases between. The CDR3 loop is CASSEGYGAYEQYF. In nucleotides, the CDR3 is TGTGCCAGCAGCGAAGGGTACGGTGCCTACGAGCAGTACTTC.

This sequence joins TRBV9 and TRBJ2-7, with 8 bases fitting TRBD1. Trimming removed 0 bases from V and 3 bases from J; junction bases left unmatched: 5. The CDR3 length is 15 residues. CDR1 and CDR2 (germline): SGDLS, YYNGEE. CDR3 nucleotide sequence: TGTGCCAGCAGCGTAGAGACAGGGGTACACTACGAGCAGTACTTC. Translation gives CASSVETGVHYEQYF.

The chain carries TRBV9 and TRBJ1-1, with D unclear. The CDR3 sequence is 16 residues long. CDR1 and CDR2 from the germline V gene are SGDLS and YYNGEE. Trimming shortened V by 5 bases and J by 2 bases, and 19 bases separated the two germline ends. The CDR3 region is CASRSPVGNTNTEAFF. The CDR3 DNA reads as TGTGCCAGCAGATCGCCAGTGGGGAACACTAACACTGAAGCTTTCTTT.

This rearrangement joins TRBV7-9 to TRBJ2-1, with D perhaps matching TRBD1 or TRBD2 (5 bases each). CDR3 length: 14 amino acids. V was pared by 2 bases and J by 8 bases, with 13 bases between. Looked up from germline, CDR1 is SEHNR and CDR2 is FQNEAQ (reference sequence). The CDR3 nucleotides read TGTGCCAGCAGCTTACGGGGCATACAGGATGAGCAGTTCTTC. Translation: CASSLRGIQDEQFF.

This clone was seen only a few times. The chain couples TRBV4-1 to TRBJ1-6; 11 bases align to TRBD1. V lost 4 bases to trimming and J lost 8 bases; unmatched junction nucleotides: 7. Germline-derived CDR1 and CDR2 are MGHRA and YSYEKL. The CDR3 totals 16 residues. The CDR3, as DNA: TGCGCCAGCAGCCCCCGGACAGGGGGCCTCGATTCACCCCTCCACTTT. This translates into CASSPRTGGLDSPLHF.

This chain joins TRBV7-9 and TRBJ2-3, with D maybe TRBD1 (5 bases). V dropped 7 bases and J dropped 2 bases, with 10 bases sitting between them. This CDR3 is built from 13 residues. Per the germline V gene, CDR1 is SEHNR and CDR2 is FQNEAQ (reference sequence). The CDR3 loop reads CASTGQNTDTQYF. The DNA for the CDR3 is TGTGCCAGCACCGGACAAAACACAGATACGCAGTATTTT.

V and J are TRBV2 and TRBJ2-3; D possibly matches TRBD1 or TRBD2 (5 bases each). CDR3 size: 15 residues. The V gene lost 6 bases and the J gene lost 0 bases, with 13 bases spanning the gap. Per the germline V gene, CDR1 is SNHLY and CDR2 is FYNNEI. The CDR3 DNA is TGTGCCAGCAGCCCGGGACCCCATAGCACAGATACGCAGTATTTT. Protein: CASSPGPHSTDTQYF.

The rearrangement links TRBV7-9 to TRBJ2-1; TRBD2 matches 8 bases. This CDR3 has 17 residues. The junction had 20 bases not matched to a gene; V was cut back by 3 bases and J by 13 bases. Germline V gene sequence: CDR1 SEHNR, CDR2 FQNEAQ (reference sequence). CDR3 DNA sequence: TGTGCCAGCAGCTTTGAATCGGGACTAGTTACAACCAGCGGCCAGTTCTTC. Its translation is CASSFESGLVTTSGQFF. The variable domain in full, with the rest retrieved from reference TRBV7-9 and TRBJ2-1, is DTGVSQNPRHKITKRGQNVTFRCDPISEHNRLYWYRQTLGQGPEFLTYFQNEAQLEKSRLLSDRFSAERPKGSFSTLEIQRTEQGDSAMYLCASSFESGLVTTSGQFFGPGTRLTVL.

CDR3 loop: CASSQVPTWAGAGTEAFF. The CDR3 DNA follows: TGCGCCAGCAGCCAAGTCCCAACCTGGGCAGGCGCCGGCACTGAAGCTTTCTTT. This rearrangement joins TRBV4-3 to TRBJ1-1; D ambiguous. Germline values: CDR1 LGHNA, CDR2 YSLEER. CDR3 length: 18 residues. V lost 1 base and J 4 bases, leaving 22 bases between the germline ends.